This TCR beta chain was obtained from a study of blood T cell repertoires in COVID-19. On the study more broadly: Nucleic acid was either cDNA or gDNA, and it came from T cells, B-cell-depleted T cells, or PBMCs.

This clone occurred once. Recruited during active infection, patients (from Seattle) were subsequently followed longitudinally. Under the authors' procedure: For nucleated cells, counts were estimated from reference gene primer amplification. The table came from immunoSEQ multiplex PCR; TCRdb's copy has only in-frame clones and leaves some out. V, J and clone size are those of that table, while D and trimming were read from the DNA. Here the sample spans about 200,000 clones, 85% to 90% being singletons. The CDR3 contains 15 residues. V gave up 4 bases and J gave up 5 bases, with 18 bases separating them. The germline gives CDR1 SGHNT, CDR2 YYREEE (reference sequence).

The chain recombines TRBV5-4 with TRBJ2-5; TRBD2 is a possible D gene (7 bases). The TCR originated in a person between 65 and 79 years old with COVID-19, enrolled during active disease. What was sequenced was peripheral blood. This chain's CDR3 is CASSPGGGEDETQYF. DNA for the CDR3: TGTGCCAGCAGCCCTGGAGGGGGGGAGGATGAGACCCAGTACTTC. The variable domain in full, completed from reference TRBV5-4 and TRBJ2-5, reads ETGVTQSPTHLIKTRGQQVTLRCSSQSGHNTVSWYQQALGQGPQFIFQYYREEENGRGNFPPRFSGLQFPNYSSELNVNALELDDSALYLCASSPGGGEDETQYFGPGTRLLVL.